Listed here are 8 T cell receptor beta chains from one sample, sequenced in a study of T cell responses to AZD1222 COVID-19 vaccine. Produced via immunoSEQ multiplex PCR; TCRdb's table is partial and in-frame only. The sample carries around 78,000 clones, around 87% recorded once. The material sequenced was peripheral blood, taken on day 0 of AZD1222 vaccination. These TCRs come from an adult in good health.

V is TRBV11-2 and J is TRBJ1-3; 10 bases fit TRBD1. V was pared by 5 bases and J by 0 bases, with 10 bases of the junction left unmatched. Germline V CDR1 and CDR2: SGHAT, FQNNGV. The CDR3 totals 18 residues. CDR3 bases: TGTGCCAGCAGCCCCCGGGACAGGGGAAGGGTCTCTGGAAACACCATATATTTT. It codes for CASSPRDRGRVSGNTIYF.

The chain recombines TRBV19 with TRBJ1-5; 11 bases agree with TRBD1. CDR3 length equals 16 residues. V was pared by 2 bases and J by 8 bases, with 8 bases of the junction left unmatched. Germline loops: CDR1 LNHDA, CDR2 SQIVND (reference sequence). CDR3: CASSINRGQGVEPQHF. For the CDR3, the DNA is TGTGCCAGTAGTATAAATCGGGGACAGGGGGTCGAGCCCCAGCATTTT. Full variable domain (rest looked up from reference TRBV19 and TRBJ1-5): DGGITQSPKYLFRKEGQNVTLSCEQNLNHDAMYWYRQDPGQGLRLIYYSQIVNDFQKGDIAEGYSVSREKKESFPLTVTSAQKNPTAFYLCASSINRGQGVEPQHFGDGTRLSIL.

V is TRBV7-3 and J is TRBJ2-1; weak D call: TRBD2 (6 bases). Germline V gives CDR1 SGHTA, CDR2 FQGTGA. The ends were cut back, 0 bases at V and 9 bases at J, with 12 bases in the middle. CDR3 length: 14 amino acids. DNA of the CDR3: TGTGCCAGCAGCTTAACGGCTTCCGGGGGTGAGCAGTTCTTC. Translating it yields CASSLTASGGEQFF.

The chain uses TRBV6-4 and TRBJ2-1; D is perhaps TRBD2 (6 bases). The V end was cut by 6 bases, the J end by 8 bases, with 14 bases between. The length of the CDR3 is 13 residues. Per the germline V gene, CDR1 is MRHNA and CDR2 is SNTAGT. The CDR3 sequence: CASSTTRDDEQFF. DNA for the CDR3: TGTGCCAGCAGCACGACTAGGGATGATGAGCAGTTCTTC.

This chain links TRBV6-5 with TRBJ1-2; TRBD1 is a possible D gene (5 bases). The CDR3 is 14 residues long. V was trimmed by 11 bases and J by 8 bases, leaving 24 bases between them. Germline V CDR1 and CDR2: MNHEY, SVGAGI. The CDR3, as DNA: TGTGCCGCCGACCAAGGCGGCAGGGTAAGCGGCTACACCTTC. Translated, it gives CAADQGGRVSGYTF.

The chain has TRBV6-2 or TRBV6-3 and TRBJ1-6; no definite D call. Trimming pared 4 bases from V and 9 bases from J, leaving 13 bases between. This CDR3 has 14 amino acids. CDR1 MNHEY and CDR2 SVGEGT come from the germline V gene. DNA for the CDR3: TGTGCCAGCAGTTCTACTCCCCCGGGTTCACCCCTCCACTTT. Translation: CASSSTPPGSPLHF.

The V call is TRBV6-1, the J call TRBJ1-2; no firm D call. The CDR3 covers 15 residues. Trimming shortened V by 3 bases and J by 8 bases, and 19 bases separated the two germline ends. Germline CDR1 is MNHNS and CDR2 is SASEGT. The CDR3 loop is CASSDSGVPKEGYTF. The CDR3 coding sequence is TGTGCCAGCAGTGATTCCGGGGTCCCCAAGGAAGGCTACACCTTC.

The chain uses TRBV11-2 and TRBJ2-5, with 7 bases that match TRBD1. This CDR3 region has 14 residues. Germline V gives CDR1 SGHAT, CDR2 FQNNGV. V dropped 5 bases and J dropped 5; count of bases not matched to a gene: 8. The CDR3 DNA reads TGTGCCAGCAGCACCGGGACAGCTTCTGAGACCCAGTACTTC. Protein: CASSTGTASETQYF.